A single sample gave rise to the 25 T cell receptor beta chains below, sequenced in a study of metastatic and nonmetastatic thyroid tumors. Nobody among the patients had been given any treatment before thyroid surgery. MiXCR reprocessed the PCR reads for TCRdb. Here the sample spans around 8,000 clones, around 25% being singletons. Source material: tumor tissue. Every receptor here comes from a female donor with papillary thyroid cancer or a benign thyroid nodule (not recorded which). Some clones in this sample may be carry-over from other donors' samples.

CDR3 nucleotides: TGTGCCAGCAGTTCGGTGGGGGCAGGTGAAAGGCCCCAGCATTTT. It encodes CASSSVGAGERPQHF. The chain has TRBV28 and TRBJ1-5; D perhaps matches TRBD1 (6 bases). The CDR3 totals 15 residues. Germline assignment: CDR1 MDHEN and CDR2 SYDVKM. V was clipped by 4 bases and J by 9 bases, with 19 bases between them.

This clone came up many times. This sequence joins TRBV9 and TRBJ2-3; D is tentatively TRBD1 or TRBD2 (5 bases each). V lost 1 base and J lost 4, with 13 bases in between. Germline V gene lookup returns CDR1 SGDLS and CDR2 YYNGEE. There are 15 residues in the CDR3. The CDR3 spells CASSVWGGSADTQYF. The CDR3 DNA sequence: TGTGCCAGCAGCGTATGGGGCGGTAGCGCAGATACGCAGTATTTT.

This clone was seen repeatedly, ten times or more. J is TRBJ1-6 and V is TRBV29-1; 7 positions agree with TRBD1. The CDR3 is 12 residues long. Per the germline V gene, CDR1 is SQVTM and CDR2 is ANQGSEA. Losses at the gene ends were 6 bases for V and 6 bases for J; bases not matched to a gene: 2. Written as DNA, the CDR3 is TGCAGCGTCGGGACAGCTAATTCACCCCTCCACTTT. Its protein is CSVGTANSPLHF.

This clone appeared a few times. The chain recombines TRBV6-2 or TRBV6-3 with TRBJ2-7, with D unclear. The germline gives CDR1 MNHEY, CDR2 SVGEGT. Trimming shortened V by 5 bases and J by 3 bases, and 11 bases separated the two germline ends. This CDR3 region has 13 residues. The CDR3 coding sequence is TGTGCCAGCAGTAAAACAGAAGTCTACGAGCAGTACTTC. Its protein is CASSKTEVYEQYF.

This sequence joins TRBV6-2 or TRBV6-3 and TRBJ2-1; a possible D gene is TRBD1 (6 bases). Between the trimmed V and J ends, which lost 3 bases and 4 bases, there was a span of 13 bases. The germline V gene encodes CDR1 MNHEY and CDR2 SVGEGT. The CDR3 loop spans 15 amino acids. The CDR3: CASSYLGGQYNEQFF. DNA of the CDR3: TGTGCCAGCAGTTATTTAGGGGGTCAGTACAATGAGCAGTTCTTC.

This clone has only a few counts. This sequence joins TRBV6-2 or TRBV6-3 and TRBJ2-1; 7 bases match TRBD2. Looked up from germline, CDR1 is MNHEY and CDR2 is SVGEGT. The CDR3 has 16 residues. V lost 4 bases to trimming and J lost 8 bases; unmatched junction nucleotides: 14. The CDR3 nucleotides read TGTGCCAGCAGTTCAGGGCTGGGGGGGATACGGTATGAGCAGTTCTTC. The encoded protein is CASSSGLGGIRYEQFF.

This clone was counted many times. V is TRBV29-1 and J is TRBJ2-1; D remains ambiguous. Per germline, CDR1 SQVTM and CDR2 ANQGSEA. Trimming cost V 1 base and J 5 bases, with 12 bases left between them. The length of the CDR3 is 14 residues. The DNA for the CDR3 is TGCAGCGTTGAAGGGGCACCTCCTAACAATGAGCAGTTCTTC. It specifies CSVEGAPPNNEQFF.

This clone occurred once. The chain employs TRBV6-2 or TRBV6-3 and TRBJ2-7; D gene ambiguous. V shed 5 bases and J shed 2 bases, with 28 bases lying between them. The CDR3 sequence is 19 residues long. Germline CDR1 MNHEY, CDR2 SVGEGT. CDR3 region: CASSHSAAGRLKNTYEQYF. The CDR3 DNA reads as TGTGCCAGCAGTCACAGTGCGGCAGGCCGCCTCAAAAACACCTACGAGCAGTACTTC.

The rearrangement joins TRBV5-1 to TRBJ1-6, with 8 bases identical to TRBD1. The germline gives CDR1 SGHRS, CDR2 YFSETQ. V gave up 4 bases and J gave up 0 bases; unmatched junction bases: 3. This CDR3 has 16 amino acids. The CDR3 sequence: CASSPGQGSYNSPLHF. CDR3 nucleotides: TGCGCCAGCAGCCCTGGACAGGGCTCCTATAATTCACCCCTCCACTTT.

This clone appeared many times. This could be a read error, since a much larger clone is one nucleotide away. This chain uses TRBV6-1 with TRBJ1-3, with D possibly being TRBD1 (6 bases). The CDR3 spans 13 residues. Germline lookup yields CDR1 MNHNS and CDR2 SASEGT. This CDR3 is CTSSGDKVDTIYF. DNA for the CDR3: TGTACCAGCAGTGGGGACAAGGTTGACACCATATATTTT.

This clone was counted at least ten times. Germline and junction disagree at one end, which may indicate a read error. The gene calls are TRBV5-1 and TRBJ2-7, with 10 nucleotides matching TRBD2. Germline lookup yields CDR1 SGHRS and CDR2 YFSETQ. The CDR3 contains 19 residues. As DNA, the CDR3 is TGCGCCAGCAGCCCCCACCCGGGACTAGCGACAACCTTATCCTTCGAGCAGTACTTC. Its translation is CASSPHPGLATTLSFEQYF.

Details on this clone: The junction does not match germline at one end; this may be a read error. The chain joins TRBV12-3 or TRBV12-4 to TRBJ1-2; 8 bases match TRBD1. The CDR3 runs to 15 residues. The DNA of the CDR3 is TGTGCCAGGAGTATAAATACAGGGGGAAGTTCAACCCTCCACTTC. Protein product: CARSINTGGSSTLHF.

V and J are TRBV4-3 and TRBJ2-2, with D unclear. V dropped 0 bases and J dropped 4 bases, with 9 bases sitting between them. In germline, CDR1 is LGHNA, CDR2 YSLEER. The CDR3 totals 15 residues. This CDR3 reads CASSQDQRTTGELFF. The CDR3 bases are TGCGCCAGCAGCCAAGATCAGAGGACCACCGGGGAGCTGTTTTTT.

This clone turned up a few times. The CDR3 nucleotides read TGCAGTGTGAGTGAAGCTTTCTTT. Translating it yields CSVSEAFF. The J gene is TRBJ1-1, the V gene TRBV20-1, with no clear D. Germline V gives CDR1 DFQATT, CDR2 SNEGSKA (reference sequence). Trimming stripped 7 bases from V and 7 bases from J, with 4 bases between. This CDR3 region has 8 residues.

There are a few counts of this clone. The gene calls are TRBV27 and TRBJ1-1; D call uncertain. Per germline, CDR1 MNHEY and CDR2 SMNVEV (reference sequence). V dropped 0 bases and J dropped 0 bases, with 5 bases sitting between them. The CDR3 consists of 14 residues. The DNA for the CDR3 is TGTGCCAGCAGTTTATCGGCGGTGAACACTGAAGCTTTCTTT. Translating it yields CASSLSAVNTEAFF.

This clone ranks as medium-sized. The chain links TRBV12-3 or TRBV12-4 to TRBJ2-7, with 7 positions matching TRBD2. The CDR3 sequence is 14 residues long. V lost 3 bases, J lost 4 bases, and 6 bases stayed unmatched. In nucleotides, the CDR3 is TGTGCCAGCAGTTTGCGCGGGAGCTGGTACGAGCAGTACTTC. It translates to CASSLRGSWYEQYF.

This clone was found many times. CDR3 loop: CATSAGWDTEAFF. The CDR3 bases are TGTGCCACCAGTGCCGGATGGGACACTGAAGCTTTCTTT. V and J are TRBV24-1 and TRBJ1-1, with D hard to call. The CDR3 length is 13 residues. V shed 5 bases and J shed 3 bases, with 9 bases lying between them. Germline V lookup: CDR1 KGHDR, CDR2 SFDVKD.

As to this clone: At one boundary the junction diverges from the germline segment, which might be a read error. The chain joins TRBV7-3 to TRBJ2-2; either TRBD1 or TRBD2 may supply D (5 bases each). From germline, CDR1 is SGHTA and CDR2 FQGTGA. The CDR3 totals 14 residues. The CDR3 DNA follows: TGTGCCAGCAGCCTTTCAGGGAACACCGGGGAGCTGTTCTTT. Encoded protein: CASSLSGNTGELFF.

This clone is medium-sized. The chain recombines TRBV12-3 or TRBV12-4 with TRBJ2-6; TRBD1 might be the D (5 bases). Trimming left V 6 bases short and J 0 bases short, with 15 bases between. This CDR3 is 17 amino acids long. DNA of the CDR3: TGTGCCAGCAGCCGACAGACCCAAGACTCTGGGGCCAACGTCCTGACTTTC. Protein product: CASSRQTQDSGANVLTF.

This chain's CDR3 is CASSLSQTGELFF. CDR3 in DNA: TGTGCCAGCAGCTTAAGTCAGACCGGGGAGCTGTTTTTT. The chain recombines TRBV7-2 with TRBJ2-2; no clear D. This CDR3 comprises 13 residues. Germline V gives CDR1 SGHTA, CDR2 FQGNSA. V was pared by 2 bases and J by 5 bases, with 6 bases between.

Relative to its sample, this clone is medium-sized. V gene TRBV24-1 combines with J gene TRBJ2-7, with 9 bases that match TRBD2. J lost 5 bases, V lost 4 bases, and 5 bases had no gene match. CDR3 length: 14 amino acids. Germline V CDR1 and CDR2: KGHDR, SFDVKD. CDR3 loop: CATSEGTSRNEQYF. CDR3 bases: TGTGCCACCAGTGAAGGGACTAGCAGGAACGAGCAGTACTTC.

The rearrangement joins TRBV18 to TRBJ1-4, with D unresolved. Per the germline V gene, CDR1 is KGHSH and CDR2 is LQKENI. Between the trimmed V and J ends, which lost 4 bases and 6 bases, there was a span of 0 bases. CDR3 length equals 10 residues. CDR3 residues: CASSHEKLFF. CDR3 bases: TGTGCCAGCTCACATGAAAAACTGTTTTTT.

In this sample, this clone turned up once. The chain combines TRBV7-9 with TRBJ2-7; 9 positions agree with TRBD2. The CDR3 sequence is 13 residues long. Unmatched junction bases numbered 5, after V lost 5 bases and J lost 6 bases. Germline loops: CDR1 SEHNR, CDR2 FQNEAQ (reference sequence). This CDR3 reads CASSPSGRTEQYF. Here the CDR3 DNA reads TGTGCCAGCAGCCCCAGCGGGAGGACCGAGCAGTACTTC.

This clone was seen ten or more times. V and J are TRBV7-3 and TRBJ2-7, with D perhaps TRBD2 (5 bases). Germline V lookup: CDR1 SGHTA, CDR2 FQGTGA. The CDR3 runs to 13 residues. The V and J ends lost 1 base and 10 bases respectively, with 14 bases between them. CDR3 loop: CASSLKEASKQYF. DNA for the CDR3: TGTGCCAGCAGCTTAAAGGAGGCATCGAAACAGTACTTC.

The V and J genes are TRBV5-1 and TRBJ2-6; the D gene could be TRBD1 or TRBD2 (5 bases each). The CDR3 covers 17 residues. Looked up from germline, CDR1 is SGHRS and CDR2 is YFSETQ. V dropped 0 bases and J dropped 0 bases, with 10 bases sitting between them. The CDR3 sequence: CASSLAGASSGANVLTF. CDR3 sequence (DNA): TGCGCCAGCAGCTTGGCCGGGGCCAGCTCTGGGGCCAACGTCCTGACTTTC.